What follows is one TCR beta chain and its context. Recruited during active infection, patients (from Seattle) were subsequently followed longitudinally. This entry is derived from a study of blood T cell repertoires in COVID-19. Study-wide background: The origin of the acute and convalescent COVID-19 samples was the United States, Italy and Spain. PBMCs, B-cell-depleted T cells, or T cells were the source of the cDNA or gDNA that made up the material.

Trimming shortened V by 5 bases and J by 4 bases, and 9 bases separated the two germline ends. The CDR3 is made up of 13 amino acids. CDR1 and CDR2 (germline): MNHNY, SVGAGI (reference sequence). As handled by the study authors: How many nucleated cells were present was estimated from reference gene primer amplification. Profiled with immunoSEQ multiplex PCR; TCRdb holds only in-frame clones, not every one. V, J and clone size derive from that table, while D and trimming were established from the DNA sequence. The top ten hold 7% of the sample, which has about 160,000 clones, 82% seen once. The chain has TRBV6-6 and TRBJ1-5; a weak D match, TRBD1 (5 bases). The sequence was obtained from a woman aged 40-49 years with COVID-19, enrolled during active disease. Sequencing was carried out using peripheral blood. CDR3 amino acids: CASSKQENQPQHF. The CDR3 nucleotides are TGTGCCAGCAGTAAACAGGAGAATCAGCCCCAGCATTTT.